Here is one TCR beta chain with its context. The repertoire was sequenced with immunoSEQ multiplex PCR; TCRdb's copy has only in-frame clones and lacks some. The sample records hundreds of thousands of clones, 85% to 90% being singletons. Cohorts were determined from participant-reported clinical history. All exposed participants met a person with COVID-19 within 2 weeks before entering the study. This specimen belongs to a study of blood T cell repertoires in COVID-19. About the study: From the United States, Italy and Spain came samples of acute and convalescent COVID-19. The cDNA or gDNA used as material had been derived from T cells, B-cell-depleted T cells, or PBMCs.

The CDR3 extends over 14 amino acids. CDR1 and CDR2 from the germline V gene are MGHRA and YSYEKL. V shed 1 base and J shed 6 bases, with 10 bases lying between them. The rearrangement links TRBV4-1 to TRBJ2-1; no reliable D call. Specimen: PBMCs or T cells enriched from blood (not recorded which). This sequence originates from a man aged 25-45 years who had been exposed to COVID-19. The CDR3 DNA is TGCGCCAGCAGCCAAGCGGTCGGGTTCAATGAGCAGTTCTTC. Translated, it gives CASSQAVGFNEQFF.